A selection of T cell receptor beta chains follows, all from one sample in a study of patients and donors after allogeneic stem cell transplantation. TCRdb reprocessed the RT-PCR reads with MiXCR, giving one entry per CDR3 protein. The sample records roughly 880,000 distinct CDR3 sequences, roughly 18% being singletons. The sequenced material came from blood, either unsorted or a sorted T cell fraction (not recorded which). These receptor sequences come from a human donor who was either an allogeneic HSCT recipient or a stem cell or donor lymphocyte infusion donor (not recorded which). It is not recorded whose cells these are; they may come from a transplant donor. Both conserved end residues are part of each CDR3. The D gene is left open where the match is weak. The size entry is marked missing in some rows and otherwise reads once, few, many or a size class.

v_call	d_call	j_call	clone_size	cdr3_nt	cdr3_aa
TRBV7-8	NA	TRBJ2-1	NA	TGTGCCAGCAGCTTAGCGCGGCTACACCCTTACAATGAGCAGTTCTTC	CASSLARLHPYNEQFF
TRBV10-3	NA	TRBJ2-7	many	TGTGCCATCACCAAGGAGGGGGTGGACCAAACCTACGAGCAGTACTTC	CAITKEGVDQTYEQYF
TRBV6-2/TRBV6-3	NA	TRBJ2-1	few	TGTGCCAGCAGTTTGAACTATAACAATGAGCAGTTCTTC	CASSLNYNNEQFF
TRBV12-3/TRBV12-4	NA	TRBJ2-2	many	TGTGCCAGCAGTTTTAAAAGGGCGGCCGGGGAGCTGTTTTTT	CASSFKRAAGELFF
TRBV7-2	NA	TRBJ1-1	NA	TGTGCCAGCAGCTTCAACCTGAACACTGAAGCTTTCTTT	CASSFNLNTEAFF
TRBV7-9	NA	TRBJ1-1	NA	TGTGCCAGCAGCAGGGTTGGAGGTGAGAACACTGAAGCTTTCTTT	CASSRVGGENTEAFF
TRBV20-1	TRBD1	TRBJ1-2	many	TGCATCTGGCGGGGACAGGGGGCTTTAGGGGGCTACACCTTC	CIWRGQGALGGYTF
TRBV20-1	NA	TRBJ2-4	few	TGCAGTGCTAAAGGGACAAACATAGCCAAAAACATTCAGTACTTC	CSAKGTNIAKNIQYF
TRBV4-3	TRBD1	TRBJ1-6	few	TGCGCCAGCAGCCGAGGAACAGGGGCGGCCTCACCCCTCCACTTT	CASSRGTGAASPLHF
TRBV20-1	NA	TRBJ2-3	NA	TGCAGTGCTAGAGAGGGGCCCAGGGGATACACAGATACGCAGTATTTT	CSAREGPRGYTDTQYF
TRBV5-4	NA	TRBJ2-2	few	TGTGCCAGCAGCTTGTCAACAGGGTACACCGGGGAGCTGTTTTTT	CASSLSTGYTGELFF
TRBV7-2	NA	TRBJ1-1	few	TGTGCCAGCAGCACCCGGGAGGGTTTTGAAGCTTTCTTT	CASSTREGFEAFF
TRBV10-3	NA	TRBJ2-1	NA	TGTGCCATCAGGGAGCCGGCTTCGGGCGAGCAGTTCTTC	CAIREPASGEQFF